Only a few counts were recorded for the clone carrying this T cell receptor (beta chain). A TCRbeta library incorporating unique molecular identifiers was prepared. One entry per CDR3 protein, called by TCRdb with MiXCR from the PCR reads. The sample has over 550,000 distinct CDR3 sequences; 10% to 13% are singletons. This sample is drawn from a study of T-cell reconstitution after alpha-beta-depleted transplantation in children. V lost 8 bases to trimming and J lost 7 bases, with 29 bases between them. CDR3 size: 17 residues. The source material was PBMCs from the stem cell graft donor, sampled from the stem cell graft. The chain uses TRBV12-3 or TRBV12-4 and TRBJ2-5, with TRBD1 as a possible D gene (5 bases). The receptor's source is a human donor who donated a stem cell graft to a child with acute myeloid leukemia. The CDR3 protein is CASGEFDRPPSVSTQYF. CDR3 sequence (DNA): TGTGCCAGCGGAGAATTCGACAGACCCCCGTCGGTATCGACCCAGTACTTC.